The clone carrying this TCR beta chain came up many times. The antigen remains unidentified. Since it is a stray read in a library aimed at alpha chains, this beta chain has a size that is not meaningful. Germline-derived CDR1 and CDR2 are MNHNS and SASEGT. The CDR3 is made up of 15 amino acids. V lost 5 bases, J lost 1 base, and 4 bases stayed unmatched. Time point: sample taken at primary tumor resection. TCRdb passed the 5' RACE reads through MiXCR, listing each CDR3 protein once. The data contain under 9,000 distinct CDR3 sequences, around 13% of them singletons. This sample stems from a study of spatial heterogeneity in lung cancer. Study results and caveats: Tumor mutation counts were tracked by expanded intratumoral alpha and beta TCR counts. The study found that ubiquitous and regional expanded TCR counts tracked ubiquitous and regional nonsynonymous mutations, respectively.

This TCR was sampled from a male donor with early-stage non-small cell lung cancer. The sample in question was lung tumor tissue, obtained at surgery. The rearrangement uses TRBV6-1 and TRBJ2-7; TRBD2 matches at 11 bases. CDR3 DNA sequence: TGTGCCAGCAGTACCGGGACTAGCGGATCCTACGAGCAGTACTTC. It yields the protein CASSTGTSGSYEQYF.